This TCR beta chain was recovered during a study of shared clonotypes between healthy human individuals. The overall study: Ranging from 18 to 49 in age, donors were a couple of women and a few men.

It was around 300 ng DNA, some 33,000 T cell genomes, that went into each replicate PCR of unsorted PBMC. Bulk PBMC genomic DNA spanned ten immunoSEQ deep plates. Sequenced by immunoSEQ multiplex PCR; TCRdb stores in-frame clones only, minus some. The sample records around 500,000 clones, approximately 81% being singletons. Adult Caucasians living in Nashville, Tennessee made up all of the donors. Sample: PBMCs. This clonotype originated in a woman aged 40 to 50 in good health. Some clones in this sample may be carry-over from other donors' samples.

CDR3 sequence (DNA): TGTGCCAGCAGCACGCAGGGGTGGACTGAAGCTTTCTTT. It codes for CASSTQGWTEAFF. V and J are TRBV7-2 and TRBJ1-1; a possible D gene is TRBD1 (6 bases). Germline assignment: CDR1 SGHTA and CDR2 FQGNSA. V lost 5 bases and J 5 bases, leaving 12 bases between the germline ends. This CDR3 spans 13 amino acids.